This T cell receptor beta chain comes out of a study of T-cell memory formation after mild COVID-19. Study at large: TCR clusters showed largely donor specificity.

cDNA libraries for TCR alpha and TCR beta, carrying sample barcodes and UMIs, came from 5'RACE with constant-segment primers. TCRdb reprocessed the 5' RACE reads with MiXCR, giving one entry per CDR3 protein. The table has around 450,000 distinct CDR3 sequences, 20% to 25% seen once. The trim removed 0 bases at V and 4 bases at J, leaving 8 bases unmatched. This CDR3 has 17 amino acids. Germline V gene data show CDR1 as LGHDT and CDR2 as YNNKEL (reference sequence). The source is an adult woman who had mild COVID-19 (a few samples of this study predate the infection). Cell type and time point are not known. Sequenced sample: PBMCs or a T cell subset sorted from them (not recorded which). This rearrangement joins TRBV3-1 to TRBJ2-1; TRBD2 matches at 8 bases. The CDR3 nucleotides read TGTGCCAGCAGCCAAGACTTTAGCGGGGCGTCTTACAATGAGCAGTTCTTC. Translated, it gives CASSQDFSGASYNEQFF.